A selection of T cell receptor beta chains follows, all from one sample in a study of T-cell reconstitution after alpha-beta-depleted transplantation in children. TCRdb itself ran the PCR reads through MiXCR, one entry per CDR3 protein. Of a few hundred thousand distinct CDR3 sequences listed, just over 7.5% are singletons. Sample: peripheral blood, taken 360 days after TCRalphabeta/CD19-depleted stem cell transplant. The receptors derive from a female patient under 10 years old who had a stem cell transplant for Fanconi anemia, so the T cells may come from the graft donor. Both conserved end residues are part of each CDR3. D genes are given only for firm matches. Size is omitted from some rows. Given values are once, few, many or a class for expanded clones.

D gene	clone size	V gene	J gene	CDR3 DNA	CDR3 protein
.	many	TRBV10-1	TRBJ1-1	TGCGCCAGCAGCTACGACAATTTCGGGACTGAAGCTTTCTTT	CASSYDNFGTEAFF
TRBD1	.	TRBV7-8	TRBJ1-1	TGTGCCAGCAGCTTAAAGTCTGGTAGGGGGCATTTCATGAACACTGAAGCTTTCTTT	CASSLKSGRGHFMNTEAFF
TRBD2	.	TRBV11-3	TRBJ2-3	TGTGCCAGCAGCTTAGGCCTACTAGCGGGGGGGCAAGATACGCAGTATTTT	CASSLGLLAGGQDTQYF
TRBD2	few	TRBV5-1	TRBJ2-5	TGCGCCAGCAGCTTGGTGGTAGCGGGAGACGAGACCCAGTACTTC	CASSLVVAGDETQYF
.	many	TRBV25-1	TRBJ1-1	TGTGCCAGCAGTGTTAAACGAAACACTGAAGCTTTCTTT	CASSVKRNTEAFF
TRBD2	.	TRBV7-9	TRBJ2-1	TGTGCCAGCAGCCTGAAGGCGGGGGGGCGTAATGAGCAGTTCTTC	CASSLKAGGRNEQFF
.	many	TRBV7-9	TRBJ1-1	TGTGCCAGCAGCTTAGTTGTCTACACTGAAGCTTTCTTT	CASSLVVYTEAFF
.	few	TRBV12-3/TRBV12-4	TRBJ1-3	TGTGCCAGCAGGACGGGCCATGGAAACACCATATATTTT	CASRTGHGNTIYF
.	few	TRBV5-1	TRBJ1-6	TGCGCCAGCAGCTCGACCCGGAGCTCCTATAATTCACCCCTCCACTTT	CASSSTRSSYNSPLHF
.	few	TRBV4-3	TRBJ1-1	TGCGCCAGCAGCCAAGATTCAGCGAACACTGAAGCTTTCTTT	CASSQDSANTEAFF
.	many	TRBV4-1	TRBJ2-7	TGCGCCAGCAGCCAAGTCCCAGAGTACGAGCAGTACTTC	CASSQVPEYEQYF
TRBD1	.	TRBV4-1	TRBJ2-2	TGCGCCAGCAGCCGGGACAGGGGGCATGCCGGGGAGCTGTTTTTT	CASSRDRGHAGELFF
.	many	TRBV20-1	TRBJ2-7	TGCAGTGCTAGTAAGCGGACAGCCTACGAGCAGTACTTC	CSASKRTAYEQYF
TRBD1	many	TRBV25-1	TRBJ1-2	TGTGCCAGCAGTGAATACCGAACAGGGGTGGGTGGCTACACCTTC	CASSEYRTGVGGYTF
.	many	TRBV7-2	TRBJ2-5	TGTGCCAGCAGCTTAGCGGTCGGCTTCGGACAAGAGACCCAGTACTTC	CASSLAVGFGQETQYF
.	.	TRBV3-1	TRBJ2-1	TGTGCCAGCAGCCAACAGGGAAGTTCGAATGAGCAGTTCTTC	CASSQQGSSNEQFF
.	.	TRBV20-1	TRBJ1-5	TGCAGTGCCGCTTGGCCCGATCAGCCCCAGCATTTT	CSAAWPDQPQHF
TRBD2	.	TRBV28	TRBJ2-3	TGTGCCAGCAGTTTTGATAGCGGGGGGCCCACAGATACGCAGTATTTT	CASSFDSGGPTDTQYF
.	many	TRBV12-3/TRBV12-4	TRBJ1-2	TGTGCCAGCAGCGACACCCGGCAGGCCTCTAATTATGGCTACACCTTC	CASSDTRQASNYGYTF
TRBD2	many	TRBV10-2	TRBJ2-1	TGCGCCAGCATCGGGACTATTAATGAGCAGTTCTTC	CASIGTINEQFF
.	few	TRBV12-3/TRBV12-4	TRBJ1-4	TGTGCCAGCAGCCGGGACTTAGAATTGGGAAGCCTCCTTAATGAAAAACTGTTTTTT	CASSRDLELGSLLNEKLFF
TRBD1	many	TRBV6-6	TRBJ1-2	TGTGCCAGCAGGGGACAGGCCGACTATGGCTACACCTTC	CASRGQADYGYTF
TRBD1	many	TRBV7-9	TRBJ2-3	TGTGCCAGCAGCTCCAGGGGGCTGTTAGGCACAGATACGCAGTATTTT	CASSSRGLLGTDTQYF
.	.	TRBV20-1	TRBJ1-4	TGCAGTGCTAGCAAAGGGGCCCCCGAAAAACTGTTTTTT	CSASKGAPEKLFF
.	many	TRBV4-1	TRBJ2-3	TGCGCCAGCAGCCAGGCCGCGGGCAGAAGATCAGATACGCAGTATTTT	CASSQAAGRRSDTQYF
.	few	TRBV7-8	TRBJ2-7	TGTGCCAGCAGCTTAGCGCCGGGACTCCTATCCTACGAGCAGTACTTC	CASSLAPGLLSYEQYF